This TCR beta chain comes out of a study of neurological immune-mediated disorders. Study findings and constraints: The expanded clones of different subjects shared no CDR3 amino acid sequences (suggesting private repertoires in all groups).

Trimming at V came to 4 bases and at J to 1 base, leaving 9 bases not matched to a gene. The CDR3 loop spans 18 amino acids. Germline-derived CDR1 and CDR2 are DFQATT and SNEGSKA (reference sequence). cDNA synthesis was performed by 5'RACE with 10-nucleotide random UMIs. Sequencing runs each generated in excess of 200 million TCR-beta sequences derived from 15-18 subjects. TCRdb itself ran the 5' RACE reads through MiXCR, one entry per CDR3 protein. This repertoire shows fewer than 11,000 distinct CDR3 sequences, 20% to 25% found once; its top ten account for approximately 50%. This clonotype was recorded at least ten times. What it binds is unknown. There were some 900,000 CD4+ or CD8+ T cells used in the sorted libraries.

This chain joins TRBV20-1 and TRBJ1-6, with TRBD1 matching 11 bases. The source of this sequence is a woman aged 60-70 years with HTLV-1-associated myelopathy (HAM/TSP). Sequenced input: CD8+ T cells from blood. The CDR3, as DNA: TGCAGTGCTACTCCCGGGACAGGGGGATTGTCCTATAATTCACCCCTCCACTTT. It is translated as CSATPGTGGLSYNSPLHF.